The rows below give T cell receptor beta chains drawn from one sample of a study of blood T cell repertoires in COVID-19. Measured with immunoSEQ multiplex PCR; TCRdb has only the in-frame clones, and not every one. The sample holds fewer than 120,000 clones, around 90% seen once. The sequenced sample was peripheral blood. The receptor source for this set is a human donor in a cohort sampled during active COVID-19. Both conserved end residues are part of each CDR3. The D gene is left open where the match is weak. Size is omitted from some rows. Given values are once, few, many or a class for expanded clones.

d_call,clone_size,v_call,j_call,cdr3_nt,cdr3_aa
NA,NA,TRBV19,TRBJ1-5,TGTGCCAGCGGAGGGAGCAATCAGCCCCAGCATTTT,CASGGSNQPQHF
TRBD1,NA,TRBV19,TRBJ2-2,TGTGCCAGTAACCGACAGGGGGCGGGGACCGGGGAGCTGTTTTTT,CASNRQGAGTGELFF
NA,few,TRBV6-5,TRBJ1-1,TGTGCCAGCGGCCGGCGGGGGTTAAAGTACTCTGAAGCTTTCTTT,CASGRRGLKYSEAFF
TRBD1,NA,TRBV6-4,TRBJ2-1,TGTGCCAGCAACCCGGACAGGGCGAGGTCGGAGCAGTTCTTC,CASNPDRARSEQFF
NA,NA,TRBV5-4,TRBJ2-2,TGTGCCAGCAGCACTAGGGCCGGGGAGCTGTTTTTT,CASSTRAGELFF
TRBD1,NA,TRBV7-6,TRBJ2-7,TGTGCCAGCAGCTTAAACTCGGGACAGTCCTACGAGCAGTACTTC,CASSLNSGQSYEQYF
TRBD1,NA,TRBV18,TRBJ1-6,TGTGCCAGCTCTCAAGGGACAGGGGTGAGATCACCCCTCCACTTT,CASSQGTGVRSPLHF
TRBD2,once,TRBV19,TRBJ2-7,TGTGCCAGTAGTATACGGGCTAGCGGGAGGGCCCACGAGCAGTACTTC,CASSIRASGRAHEQYF
NA,NA,TRBV7-9,TRBJ2-6,TGTGCCAGCAGACATGGACAGTCCAAAAACGTCCTGACTTTC,CASRHGQSKNVLTF
NA,NA,TRBV28,TRBJ2-1,TGTGCCAGCGGTCTGAGGTCAGCGGGCACAAATGAGCAGTTCTTC,CASGLRSAGTNEQFF
NA,NA,TRBV19,TRBJ1-2,TGTGCCAGTAGTGACTTCTATGAGGTGAATGCTGGTGGCTACACCTTC,CASSDFYEVNAGGYTF
TRBD1,few,TRBV3-1/TRBV3-2,TRBJ1-3,TGTGCCAGCAGCCAAGATTTGGCAGGGGGATCTGGAAACACCATATATTTT,CASSQDLAGGSGNTIYF
NA,NA,TRBV4-2,TRBJ2-2,TGTGCCAGCAGCTTTTACGGGGCGAACACCGGGGAGCTGTTTTTT,CASSFYGANTGELFF
TRBD1,NA,TRBV5-1,TRBJ2-1,TGCGCCAGCAGCTTGGTCCCACAGGGGGCAGCGTACAATGAGCAGTTCTTC,CASSLVPQGAAYNEQFF
TRBD1,once,TRBV10-3,TRBJ1-2,TGTGCCATCAGTGAGCCCCCTCGGACAGGGGGCGGCTACACCTTC,CAISEPPRTGGGYTF
TRBD1,NA,TRBV19,TRBJ2-1,TGTGCCAGTAGTACCTGGGACAGGAGTTTGAATGAGCAGTTCTTC,CASSTWDRSLNEQFF
NA,NA,TRBV18,TRBJ2-3,TGTGCCAGCTCACCACTACAGGGTCTCGATACGCAGTATTTT,CASSPLQGLDTQYF
NA,NA,TRBV5-6,TRBJ2-4,TGTGCCAGCAGCTTACCAGGTGGTAGTCAAAACATTCAGTACTTC,CASSLPGGSQNIQYF
TRBD1,NA,TRBV27,TRBJ2-7,TGTGCCAGCAGTTTAAACAGGGGCTACGAGCAGTACTTC,CASSLNRGYEQYF
TRBD1,NA,TRBV28,TRBJ1-1,TGTGCCAGCAGTTTACCAGGGGGAGTCGCTGAAGCTTTCTTT,CASSLPGGVAEAFF
NA,few,TRBV3-1/TRBV3-2,TRBJ1-6,TGTGCCAGCAGGAAACCAGGGGTCGATAATTCACCCCTCCACTTT,CASRKPGVDNSPLHF
NA,NA,TRBV7-6,TRBJ2-3,TGTGCCAGCAGCCAGGGGCAGGTACCCCAGGGAGATACGCAGTATTTT,CASSQGQVPQGDTQYF
TRBD1,NA,TRBV24-1,TRBJ2-3,TGTGCCACCAACGACAGGGGCAGCACAGATACGCAGTATTTT,CATNDRGSTDTQYF
NA,once,TRBV6-1,TRBJ2-7,TGTGCCAGCAGCAAGGACAGCTCCTACGAGCAGTACTTC,CASSKDSSYEQYF
NA,NA,TRBV19,TRBJ2-3,TGTGCCAGTAGTACCCGGAGGGCAGATACGCAGTATTTT,CASSTRRADTQYF
TRBD1,NA,TRBV2,TRBJ2-2,TGTGCCAGCAGGGGGACAGACTACGCCGGGGAGCTGTTTTTT,CASRGTDYAGELFF
NA,NA,TRBV7-6,TRBJ1-1,TGTGCCAGCAGCGGCGGACACCAGAACACTGAAGCTTTCTTT,CASSGGHQNTEAFF
NA,NA,TRBV7-8,TRBJ1-5,TGTGCCAGCAGCTTAGATGGCTCTCAGCCCCAGCATTTT,CASSLDGSQPQHF
NA,NA,TRBV5-1,TRBJ2-7,TGCGCCAGCAGCTTGACGAGCTCCTACGAGCAGTACTTC,CASSLTSSYEQYF
NA,once,TRBV21-1,TRBJ1-1,TGTGCCAGCAGCACAAGGCCAAAGGGGGCGGGCACTGAAGCTTTCTTT,CASSTRPKGAGTEAFF
NA,NA,TRBV30,TRBJ1-2,TGTGCCGGGGGGGGAGACGCCGGAGAGGGCTACACCTTC,CAGGGDAGEGYTF
NA,NA,TRBV13,TRBJ1-1,TGTGCCAGCAGCCCCCGACAGTGGAACACTGAAGCTTTCTTT,CASSPRQWNTEAFF
TRBD1,NA,TRBV2,TRBJ2-2,TGTGCCAGCAGGGGACAGGCCACCGGGGAGCTGTTTTTT,CASRGQATGELFF
NA,few,TRBV5-1,TRBJ1-1,TGCGCCAGCAGCTCCCAGGGGAACACTGAAGCTTTCTTT,CASSSQGNTEAFF
NA,NA,TRBV6-5,TRBJ1-1,TGTGCCACCCGGTCGGGGTCAATCGAAGCTTTCTTT,CATRSGSIEAFF
NA,NA,TRBV4-3,TRBJ2-7,TGCGCCAGCAGCCGAGTTATAGGACAGACCTACGAGCAGTACTTC,CASSRVIGQTYEQYF
NA,NA,TRBV10-3,TRBJ1-6,TGTGCCATCAGTGAGTCGATCGGGTACCCCCTCCACTTT,CAISESIGYPLHF
TRBD1,NA,TRBV6-5,TRBJ2-2,TGTGCCAGCAGTTACGGGACAGGGGGGCGAACCGGGGAGCTGTTTTTT,CASSYGTGGRTGELFF
TRBD1,NA,TRBV3-1/TRBV3-2,TRBJ2-6,TGTGCCAGCAGCCTCCGGACAGGCCAAAGCTCTGGGGCCAACGTCCTGACTTTC,CASSLRTGQSSGANVLTF
NA,NA,TRBV7-2,TRBJ1-5,TGTGCCAGCAGCGTCCAACAGGGCCAGGGCCAGCCCCAGCATTTT,CASSVQQGQGQPQHF
NA,NA,TRBV27,TRBJ2-1,TGTGCCAGCAGTGTCGTTCCCTACAATGAGCAGTTCTTC,CASSVVPYNEQFF
NA,NA,TRBV5-5,TRBJ1-1,TGTGCCAGCAGCTTGGGGGGGCTTGGCACTGAAGCTTTCTTT,CASSLGGLGTEAFF
NA,NA,TRBV9,TRBJ2-5,TGTGCCAGCACCAACCAGTTGGACTCCCGCGGGACCCAGTACTTC,CASTNQLDSRGTQYF
NA,NA,TRBV7-2,TRBJ1-3,TGTGCCAGCAGCTCCCACCTCAGAGCTAGCTCTGGAAACACCATATATTTT,CASSSHLRASSGNTIYF
TRBD1,NA,TRBV11-2,TRBJ1-2,TGTGCCAGCAGCCCCAGACAGGGGGATGGTAACTATGGCTACACCTTC,CASSPRQGDGNYGYTF
TRBD1,NA,TRBV27,TRBJ1-3,TGTGCCAGCAGACCAAATCAGGGGGTTTCAGGAAACACCATATATTTT,CASRPNQGVSGNTIYF
NA,NA,TRBV3-1/TRBV3-2,TRBJ1-5,TGTGCCAGCAGCCAGGCTACGGGGGATCAGCCCCAGCATTTT,CASSQATGDQPQHF